This is a list of T cell receptor beta chains from one sample in a study of T cells in Graves' hyperthyroidism and ophthalmopathy. TCRdb reanalysed the multiplex PCR reads using MiXCR and keeps one entry per CDR3 protein. The profile shows 600,000 to 650,000 distinct CDR3 sequences, around 15% of them singletons. The source material was blood. The receptors were sampled from a woman aged 25 to 39 with Graves' hyperthyroidism. Both conserved end residues are part of each CDR3. D genes are given only for firm matches. The size entry is marked missing in some rows and otherwise reads once, few, many or a size class.

>TRBV6-1|-|TRBJ1-1|few
CAGSVWGRDTGAFF
TGTGCCGGCAGTGTCTGGGGGAGGGATACTGGAGCTTTCTTT
>TRBV6-7|TRBD2|TRBJ2-7|few
CASSYSSGRAYEQYF
TGTGCCAGCAGTTACTCGAGCGGGAGGGCCTACGAGCAGTACTTC
>TRBV24-1|TRBD1|TRBJ2-1|-
CATSDLMGTGTLNEQFF
TGTGCCACCAGTGATCTTATGGGGACAGGGACTTTAAATGAGCAGTTCTTC
>TRBV11-2|TRBD1|TRBJ2-7|many
CASSLTRQGVVEYEQYF
TGTGCCAGCAGCTTAACCCGACAGGGGGTGGTCGAATACGAGCAGTACTTC
>TRBV7-9|TRBD2|TRBJ2-7|few
CASSRRGVYEQYF
TGTGCCAGCAGCCGCCGGGGGGTGTACGAGCAGTACTTC
>TRBV15|-|TRBJ2-2|-
CATSRDGGTGELFF
TGTGCCACCAGCAGAGATGGGGGGACCGGGGAGCTGTTTTTT
>TRBV4-1|-|TRBJ1-5|few
CASSHPGAQPQHF
TGCGCCAGCAGCCACCCAGGGGCCCAGCCCCAGCATTTT
>TRBV11-3|TRBD2|TRBJ2-5|many
CASSLDVGGMTGETQYF
TGTGCCAGCAGCTTAGATGTCGGGGGGATGACCGGAGAGACCCAGTACTTC
>TRBV20-1|TRBD2|TRBJ2-3|many
CSARILAGLDTQYF
TGCAGTGCTAGGATACTAGCGGGACTAGATACGCAGTATTTT
>TRBV10-3|TRBD1|TRBJ2-6|-
CAISQTGTGVTSGANVLTF
TGTGCCATCAGCCAAACCGGGACAGGGGTTACCTCTGGGGCCAACGTCCTGACTTTC
>TRBV2|-|TRBJ2-7|many
CASSELYEQYF
TGTGCCAGCAGTGAACTTTACGAGCAGTACTTC
>TRBV15|-|TRBJ1-1|-
CATSRDLPGRVMNTEAFF
TGTGCCACCAGCAGAGACTTACCGGGACGGGTGATGAACACTGAAGCTTTCTTT
>TRBV28|TRBD2|TRBJ2-6|few
CASSLLFTATSGRSGANVLTF
TGTGCCAGCAGTTTACTATTTACAGCGACTAGCGGGAGATCTGGGGCCAACGTCCTGACTTTC
>TRBV4-2|TRBD2|TRBJ2-1|few
CASSQATGGRYNEQFF
TGTGCCAGCAGCCAAGCCACGGGAGGTCGGTACAATGAGCAGTTCTTC
>TRBV3-1|TRBD2|TRBJ2-1|-
CASSRSLAEEGNEQFF
TGTGCCAGCAGCCGGTCACTAGCGGAAGAGGGGAATGAGCAGTTCTTC